One and the same sample provided the 17 T cell receptor beta chains below, sequenced in a study of blood T cell repertoires in COVID-19. TCRdb's copy holds only in-frame clones and misses some; the assay was immunoSEQ multiplex PCR. The profile covers roughly 430,000 clones, with roughly 88% appearing a single time and approximately 2% taken by the ten largest. Sequencing used PBMCs or T cells enriched from blood (not recorded which). Receptors were obtained from a woman aged 40 to 49 with acute COVID-19.

In its sample, this clone was seen a few times. V is TRBV7-9 and J is TRBJ1-1; D perhaps matches TRBD1 (6 bases). The CDR3 runs 14 residues. The germline V gene has CDR1 SEHNR and CDR2 FQNEAQ (reference sequence). Between the trimmed V and J ends, which lost 5 bases and 1 base, there was a span of 11 bases. CDR3 residues: CASSDTGWNTEAFF. The CDR3 DNA follows: TGTGCCAGCAGCGATACAGGGTGGAACACTGAAGCTTTCTTT.

The V call is TRBV10-3, the J call TRBJ2-1; 10 bases align to TRBD2. The germline gives CDR1 ENHRY, CDR2 SYGVKD. The CDR3 totals 16 residues. V shed 3 bases, J shed 5 bases, and the junction held 7 bases outside the gene matches. CDR3 coding DNA: TGTGCCATCAGTGATCGGGAGCGGGGGGGCCACAATGAGCAGTTCTTC. Translation: CAISDRERGGHNEQFF.

CDR3 residues: CAWSEAAFDGYTF. The CDR3 DNA reads as TGTGCCTGGAGTGAAGCGGCATTTGATGGCTACACCTTC. This chain connects TRBV30 to TRBJ1-2; D uncertain. Germline CDR1 reads GTSNPN; CDR2 reads SVGIG (reference sequence). CDR3 length equals 13 residues. Trimming removed 1 base from V and 6 bases from J, with 12 bases in between.

This chain joins TRBV19 and TRBJ1-1; D gene unclear. V was cut by 5 bases and J by 0 bases, with 22 bases left in between. This CDR3 contains 18 residues. The germline gives CDR1 LNHDA, CDR2 SQIVND (reference sequence). This CDR3 reads CASSPPRGMLTMNTEAFF. The CDR3 DNA reads TGTGCCAGTAGTCCACCCCGAGGGATGTTGACCATGAACACTGAAGCTTTCTTT. Together with reference TRBV19 and TRBJ1-1, the CDR3 gives the full variable domain: DGGITQSPKYLFRKEGQNVTLSCEQNLNHDAMYWYRQDPGQGLRLIYYSQIVNDFQKGDIAEGYSVSREKKESFPLTVTSAQKNPTAFYLCASSPPRGMLTMNTEAFFGQGTRLTVV.

The chain combines TRBV5-1 with TRBJ1-4; 7 nucleotides agree with TRBD1. Trimming took 4 bases from V and 8 from J; bases not matched to a gene: 11. Germline V gene lookup returns CDR1 SGHRS and CDR2 YFSETQ. The CDR3 runs to 15 residues. The CDR3 DNA sequence: TGCGCCAGCAGCAGAAACAGGGGAGTGGGGGAAAAACTGTTTTTT. Amino acids: CASSRNRGVGEKLFF.

The chain uses TRBV24-1 and TRBJ1-5; D is undetermined. V lost 1 base and J lost 7, with 4 bases in between. CDR3 length equals 12 residues. Germline V gene sequence: CDR1 KGHDR, CDR2 SFDVKD. The DNA for the CDR3 is TGTGCCACCAGTGATTTTGAGCAGCCCCAGCATTTT. Translation gives CATSDFEQPQHF.

The chain joins TRBV11-2 to TRBJ2-3; D unclear. Trimming took off 5 bases at V and 0 bases at J, with 12 bases between the two ends. Per germline, CDR1 SGHAT and CDR2 FQNNGV. The CDR3 covers 15 residues. CDR3 nucleotides: TGTGCCAGCAGCCGACGCGGTTCCAGCACAGATACGCAGTATTTT. Its translation: CASSRRGSSTDTQYF.

V gene TRBV15 combines with J gene TRBJ2-1, with a weak D call TRBD2 (6 bases). Trimming pared 0 bases from V and 5 bases from J, leaving 8 bases between. CDR1 and CDR2 from the germline V gene are LNHNV and YYDKDF (reference sequence). CDR3 length: 14 amino acids. CDR3 loop: CATSRDGGNNEQFF. Here the CDR3 DNA reads TGTGCCACCAGCAGAGATGGAGGGAACAATGAGCAGTTCTTC.

This CDR3 reads CASSVEGTSGENEQFF. In nucleotides, the CDR3 is TGTGCCAGCAGCGTAGAAGGGACTAGCGGGGAGAATGAGCAGTTCTTC. The chain uses TRBV9 and TRBJ2-1, with TRBD2 matching over 13 bases. Germline trimming cut 0 bases from V and 7 bases from J; bases unmatched to any gene: 4. There are 16 residues in the CDR3. Germline CDR1 reads SGDLS; CDR2 reads YYNGEE.

This chain links TRBV25-1 with TRBJ2-5, with TRBD1 identical over 10 bases. The CDR3 runs to 16 residues. Germline CDR1 reads MGHDK; CDR2 reads SYGVNS. The junction had 9 bases not matched to a gene; V was cut back by 3 bases and J by 5 bases. CDR3 DNA sequence: TGTGCCAGCAGTGAGTTCCGGGACAGGGGACGGGAGACCCAGTACTTC. Amino acids: CASSEFRDRGRETQYF.

The rearrangement uses TRBV3-1 (or the pseudogene TRBV3-2) and TRBJ2-7; 7 bases match TRBD2. Germline V gives CDR1 LGHDT, CDR2 YNNKEL (reference sequence). CDR3 size: 15 residues. J lost 4 bases, V lost 4 bases, and 10 bases had no gene match. CDR3 in DNA: TGTGCCAGCAGCCGGTACAGCGGCGGGGGTTACGAGCAGTACTTC. Protein: CASSRYSGGGYEQYF.

The chain carries TRBV12-3 or TRBV12-4 and TRBJ2-1; TRBD2 is a possible D gene (6 bases). Trimming took off 7 bases at V and 4 bases at J, with 11 bases between the two ends. This CDR3 has 13 residues. The CDR3 DNA sequence: TGTGCCAGCAACCCCGGGGGATACAATGAGCAGTTCTTC. The encoded protein is CASNPGGYNEQFF.

The chain is built from TRBV4-1 and TRBJ2-5; TRBD2 matches at 9 bases. From germline, CDR1 is MGHRA and CDR2 YSYEKL. The junction had 8 bases not matched to a gene; V was cut back by 4 bases and J by 2 bases. The CDR3 sequence is 16 residues long. The CDR3 sequence is CASSPGLARLQETQYF. CDR3 in DNA: TGCGCCAGCAGCCCTGGACTAGCGAGACTACAAGAGACCCAGTACTTC.

The chain has TRBV6-1 and TRBJ1-2, with no clear D. V was pared by 1 base and J by 2 bases, with 14 bases between. CDR3 size: 16 residues. Per the germline V gene, CDR1 is MNHNS and CDR2 is SASEGT. The CDR3: CASSEVSGDFNYGYTF. CDR3 nucleotide sequence: TGTGCCAGCAGTGAAGTTTCCGGGGATTTCAACTATGGCTACACCTTC.

The genes are TRBV14 and TRBJ1-6; TRBD1 matches 7 bases. Per the germline V gene, CDR1 is SGHDN and CDR2 is FVKESK. CDR3 length equals 15 residues. J lost 7 bases, V lost 2 bases, and 5 bases had no gene match. CDR3: CASSQRQGGNSPLHF. In DNA form, the CDR3 reads TGTGCCAGCAGCCAAAGACAGGGAGGAAATTCACCCCTCCACTTT. Full variable domain (outside the CDR3, taken from reference TRBV14 and TRBJ1-6): EAGVTQFPSHSVIEKGQTVTLRCDPISGHDNLYWYRRVMGKEIKFLLHFVKESKQDESGMPNNRFLAERTGGTYSTLKVQPAELEDSGVYFCASSQRQGGNSPLHFGNGTRLTVT.

The CDR3 bases are TGTGCCAGTAGACTTAACAGGGCGACGGAAAAACTGTTTTTT. Its translation is CASRLNRATEKLFF. The genes are TRBV19 and TRBJ1-4; perhaps TRBD1 as D (6 bases). The V gene's germline CDR1 is LNHDA and CDR2 SQIVND (reference sequence). Trimming shortened V by 6 bases and J by 8 bases, and 16 bases separated the two germline ends. The CDR3 consists of 14 residues.

The chain links TRBV3-1 (or the pseudogene TRBV3-2) to TRBJ2-5, with TRBD2 matching 12 bases. V dropped 3 bases and J dropped 7; count of bases not matched to a gene: 3. This CDR3 spans 14 amino acids. Germline V gene sequence: CDR1 LGHDT, CDR2 YNNKEL (reference sequence). The CDR3 coding sequence is TGTGCCAGCAGCCAGGGGGGACTAGCGGGGACCCAGTACTTC. Translating it yields CASSQGGLAGTQYF.